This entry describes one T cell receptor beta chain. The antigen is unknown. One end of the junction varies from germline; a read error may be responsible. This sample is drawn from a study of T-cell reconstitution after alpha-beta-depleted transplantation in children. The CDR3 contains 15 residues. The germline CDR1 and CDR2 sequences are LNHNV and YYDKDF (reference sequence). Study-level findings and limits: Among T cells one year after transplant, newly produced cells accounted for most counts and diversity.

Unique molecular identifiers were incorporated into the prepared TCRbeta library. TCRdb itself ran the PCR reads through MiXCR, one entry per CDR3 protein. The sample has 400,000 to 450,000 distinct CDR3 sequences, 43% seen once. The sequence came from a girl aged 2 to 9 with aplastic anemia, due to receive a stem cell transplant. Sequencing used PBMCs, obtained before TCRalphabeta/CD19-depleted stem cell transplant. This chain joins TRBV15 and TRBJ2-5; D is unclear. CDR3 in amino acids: CVTSRVTSGQETQYF. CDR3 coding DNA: TGTGTCACCAGCAGAGTGACGTCTGGACAAGAGACCCAGTACTTC.